This entry lists 30 T cell receptor beta chains sequenced from one sample in a study of blood T cells in healthy people across ages. It was with a sample-barcoded 5' primer and a J-beta primer mix that a second PCR of roughly 7 to 12 cycles was run. Via MiXCR, TCRdb re-called the 5' RACE reads, giving one row per CDR3 protein. The sample has about 670,000 distinct CDR3 sequences, approximately 52% seen once. The sample taken for sequencing was blood. The receptors stem from a woman older than 75 in good health.

This chain connects TRBV20-1 to TRBJ2-2; D gene unclear. This CDR3 region has 14 residues. The germline V gene has CDR1 DFQATT and CDR2 SNEGSKA (reference sequence). V shed 1 base and J shed 5 bases, with 11 bases lying between them. The CDR3 DNA follows: TGCAGTGCTAGAGGGTGGACCCCTACCGGGGAGCTGTTTTTT. Protein sequence: CSARGWTPTGELFF.

With respect to this clonotype: This may arise from a read error, as a much more abundant clone is one base away. This chain uses TRBV6-6 with TRBJ1-2, with a weak D call TRBD1 (5 bases). The CDR3 is 10 residues long. The germline V gene has CDR1 MNHNY and CDR2 SVGAGI (reference sequence). CDR3 DNA sequence: TGTGCCGGCAGGGACGGTGGCTACACCTTC. It specifies CAGRDGGYTF.

This clonotype was counted only a few times. A read error may be the cause here, since a much bigger clone is one base away. The CDR3 loop is CASRQGKETQFF. The CDR3 region has the DNA TGTGCCAGCCGACAGGGCAAAGAGACCCAGTTCTTC. The rearrangement joins TRBV28 to TRBJ2-1; 7 bases are a match to TRBD1. Per the germline V gene, CDR1 is MDHEN and CDR2 is SYDVKM. The V gene end was trimmed by 8 bases and the J gene end by 13 bases; junction bases not matched to a gene: 11. The CDR3 extends over 12 amino acids.

This clonotype was seen repeatedly, ten times or more. This chain joins TRBV3-1 and TRBJ2-1; D not certain. The length of the CDR3 is 16 residues. Trimming removed 10 bases from V and 7 bases from J, with 26 bases in between. Looked up from germline, CDR1 is LGHDT and CDR2 is YNNKEL (reference sequence). In nucleotides, the CDR3 is TGTGCCACCCAATACTACGACGAACCCCCAATGAATGAGCAGTTCTTC. Amino acids: CATQYYDEPPMNEQFF.

To note about this clonotype: A much larger clone sits a single nucleotide away, making a read error possible. J is TRBJ2-3 and V is TRBV20-1, with D unresolved. The CDR3 runs 14 residues. CDR1 and CDR2 from the germline V gene are DFQATT and SNEGSKA (reference sequence). As DNA, the CDR3 is TGCAGTGCTAGGCCCCCCCCATCTATGGATATGCAGTATTTT. Its protein is CSARPPPSMDMQYF.

The chain couples TRBV28 to TRBJ2-1; D is possibly TRBD2 (6 bases). The germline CDR1 and CDR2 sequences are MDHEN and SYDVKM. CDR3 size: 12 residues. Deletions cut 5 bases from V and 12 bases from J, with 14 bases between. The CDR3 region is CASSKLAFWQFF. CDR3 DNA: TGTGCCAGCAGTAAACTAGCATTTTGGCAGTTCTTC. Full variable domain (outside the CDR3, taken from reference TRBV28 and TRBJ2-1): DVKVTQSSRYLVKRTGEKVFLECVQDMDHENMFWYRQDPGLGLRLIYFSYDVKMKEKGDIPEGYSVSREKKERFSLILESASTNQTSMYLCASSKLAFWQFFGPGTRLTVL.

The chain uses TRBV7-8 and TRBJ2-7, with TRBD1 matching 7 bases. CDR3 length: 16 residues. Trimming took 3 bases from V and 3 from J; bases not matched to a gene: 11. Germline V gene lookup returns CDR1 SGHVS and CDR2 FQNEAQ. The DNA for the CDR3 is TGTGCCAGCAGCTTTTCGGCCGGACAGGAGATCTACGAGCAGTACTTC. Translation: CASSFSAGQEIYEQYF.

This clonotype was detected many times. The gene calls are TRBV10-3 and TRBJ1-1; D is ambiguous. Deletions cut 8 bases from V and 1 base from J, with 5 bases between. Germline CDR1 is ENHRY and CDR2 is SYGVKD. The CDR3 has 11 amino acids. CDR3 nucleotide sequence: TGTGCCATCCTAAGGAACACTGAAGCTTTCTTT. This translates into CAILRNTEAFF.

The rearrangement uses TRBV12-3 or TRBV12-4 and TRBJ1-4, with TRBD1 as a possible D gene (5 bases). The CDR3 sequence is 16 residues long. Trimming took off 7 bases at V and 1 base at J, with 16 bases between the two ends. CDR3 in DNA: TGTGCCAGCACCTTCCGGGGGGGGAGAACTAATGAAAAACTGTTTTTT. Its translation is CASTFRGGRTNEKLFF.

This clonotype was counted at least ten times. V gene TRBV20-1 combines with J gene TRBJ2-1; 9 bases match TRBD2. The germline V gene encodes CDR1 DFQATT and CDR2 SNEGSKA (reference sequence). The CDR3 extends over 18 amino acids. V lost 0 bases to trimming and J lost 4 bases; unmatched junction nucleotides: 13. CDR3 protein: CSARDPGGSGGKYNEQFF. CDR3 coding DNA: TGCAGTGCTAGAGACCCGGGAGGTAGCGGGGGAAAATACAATGAGCAGTTCTTC.

This clonotype was seen a few times. The J gene is TRBJ1-2, the V gene TRBV3-1, with D possibly being TRBD1 (6 bases). Germline V lookup: CDR1 LGHDT, CDR2 YNNKEL (reference sequence). This CDR3 region has 16 residues. Trimming left V 4 bases short and J 4 bases short, with 19 bases between. The CDR3: CASSRGYLQGAYGYTF. The CDR3 nucleotides read TGTGCCAGCAGCCGGGGGTACCTACAGGGAGCCTATGGCTACACCTTC.

This rearrangement joins TRBV18 to TRBJ2-7; 7 bases align to TRBD2. The CDR3 contains 15 residues. Germline V CDR1 and CDR2: KGHSH, LQKENI. The V gene end was trimmed by 3 bases and the J gene end by 3 bases; junction bases not matched to a gene: 8. CDR3 residues: CASSPGAGAYYEQYF. The CDR3 DNA is TGTGCCAGCTCACCCGGCGCGGGAGCTTACTACGAGCAGTACTTC.

This clonotype was counted once. Being one base from a much bigger clone, this may be a read error. The chain has TRBV12-3 or TRBV12-4 and TRBJ2-3, with a weak D call TRBD1 (6 bases). V was pared by 6 bases and J by 8 bases, with 9 bases between. This CDR3 is 11 amino acids long. The CDR3 is CASRRGGTQYF. The CDR3 DNA is TGTGCCAGCAGGAGAGGGGGTACGCAGTATTTT.

This clonotype showed up just a few times. The gene calls are TRBV20-1 and TRBJ2-1; weak D call: TRBD2 (5 bases). The V gene lost 1 base and the J gene lost 2 bases, with 15 bases spanning the gap. The CDR3 runs to 16 residues. Germline CDR1 is DFQATT and CDR2 is SNEGSKA (reference sequence). In DNA, the CDR3 is TGCAGTGCTAGAGGGAGGAGGAAGGGCGCCTACAATGAGCAGTTCTTC. It translates to CSARGRRKGAYNEQFF.

This clonotype was recorded a few times. The chain is built from TRBV9 and TRBJ1-2; TRBD1 matches 10 bases. CDR3 length: 13 residues. Germline V CDR1 and CDR2: SGDLS, YYNGEE. Trimming removed 2 bases from V and 7 bases from J; junction bases left unmatched: 2. CDR3 DNA: TGTGCCAGCAGCGTCGGGACAGGGGTTGGCTACACCTTC. Amino acids: CASSVGTGVGYTF.

The sample holds one count of this clonotype. The chain couples TRBV11-3 to TRBJ1-1; TRBD1 is a possible D gene (5 bases). Deletions cut 4 bases from V and 5 bases from J, with 17 bases between. Germline CDR1 and CDR2: SGHNT and YENEEA. The CDR3 runs to 15 residues. CDR3 coding DNA: TGTGCCAGCAGCTCTCGGGGGATTTCATCGACTGAAGCTTTCTTT. This translates into CASSSRGISSTEAFF.

This clonotype was detected only once. A read error is possible here, since a much larger clone lies one base away. The rearrangement links TRBV27 to TRBJ2-7, with 7 bases aligning to TRBD2. Trimming cost V 2 bases and J 3 bases; bases outside gene matches: 4. This CDR3 region has 14 residues. CDR1 is MNHEY and CDR2 is SMNVEV in the germline V gene (reference sequence). The CDR3 here is CASSLATSNYEQYF. In DNA, the CDR3 is TGTGCCAGCAGTTTAGCGACTAGCAACTACGAGCAGTACTTC.

The V gene is TRBV4-1, the J gene TRBJ1-6; 8 nucleotides agree with TRBD1. Germline V gene lookup returns CDR1 MGHRA and CDR2 YSYEKL. The CDR3 is made up of 15 amino acids. After removal of 6 bases from V and 10 bases from J, the junction contained 11 bases not matched to a gene. Here the CDR3 DNA reads TGCGCCAGCAGGGTTACGGACAGGGATAGATCACCCCTCCACTTT. Amino acid sequence: CASRVTDRDRSPLHF.

The V gene is TRBV6-2 or TRBV6-3, the J gene TRBJ2-1; the match to TRBD2 covers 9 bases. With the DNA end fitting TRBJ2-7 better, the J assignment may be wrong. Germline loops: CDR1 MNHEY, CDR2 SVGEGT. The CDR3 is 15 residues long. The CDR3 nucleotides are TGTGCCAGCAGAAGCGGGGGGAGCTCCTACAATGAGCAGTACTTC. Encoded protein: CASRSGGSSYNEQYF.

The chain combines TRBV7-2 with TRBJ2-1, with 7 nucleotides matching TRBD1. V gave up 5 bases and J gave up 6 bases; unmatched junction bases: 10. The CDR3 length is 15 residues. Germline V gene data show CDR1 as SGHTA and CDR2 as FQGNSA. The DNA for the CDR3 is TGTGCCAGCAGCCGAACGGGACAGCACGGCAATGAGCAGTTCTTC. Residues: CASSRTGQHGNEQFF.

This clonotype was detected only once. The gene calls are TRBV5-1 and TRBJ2-1; tentative D call: TRBD1 (5 bases). Deletions cut 4 bases from V and 4 bases from J, with 12 bases between. CDR1 SGHRS and CDR2 YFSETQ come from the germline V gene. This CDR3 spans 14 amino acids. The CDR3: CASSPNTGYNEQFF. The CDR3 DNA is TGCGCCAGCAGCCCAAACACAGGATACAATGAGCAGTTCTTC.

The gene calls are TRBV12-3 or TRBV12-4 and TRBJ1-1; perhaps TRBD1 as D (5 bases). Trimming cost V 7 bases and J 6 bases, with 12 bases left between them. There are 12 residues in the CDR3. CDR3 in amino acids: CASIIRGSEAFF. CDR3 in DNA: TGTGCCAGCATCATCCGGGGGTCTGAAGCTTTCTTT.

J is TRBJ2-2 and V is TRBV12-3 or TRBV12-4; 11 bases are a match to TRBD2. This CDR3 spans 16 amino acids. V trimming: 5 bases; J trimming: 0 bases; junction bases outside the gene matches: 2. CDR3 sequence: CASSTSGGPNTGELFF. The CDR3 nucleotides are TGTGCCAGCAGTACTAGCGGGGGACCGAACACCGGGGAGCTGTTTTTT.

In regard to this clonotype: A much bigger clone sits one base away, suggesting this may be a read error. The chain's CDR3 is CAGSEALMNTEAFF. The CDR3 DNA reads TGTGCCGGCAGTGAGGCCCTCATGAACACTGAAGCTTTCTTT. The chain couples TRBV6-1 to TRBJ1-1, with unresolved D. Germline V lookup: CDR1 MNHNS, CDR2 SASEGT. The CDR3 totals 14 residues.

At least ten counts were recorded for this clonotype. The V gene is TRBV7-9, the J gene TRBJ1-2; 10 bases agree with TRBD1. The CDR3 spans 19 residues. Per the germline V gene, CDR1 is SEHNR and CDR2 is FQNEAQ (reference sequence). V dropped 4 bases and J dropped 0; count of bases not matched to a gene: 14. CDR3 sequence reads: CASSSTRDRGLPSNYGYTF. The CDR3 coding sequence is TGTGCCAGCAGCTCGACCAGGGACAGGGGTCTTCCTTCTAACTATGGCTACACCTTC. The full variable domain, its missing parts supplied by reference TRBV7-9 and TRBJ1-2, is DTGVSQNPRHKITKRGQNVTFRCDPISEHNRLYWYRQTLGQGPEFLTYFQNEAQLEKSRLLSDRFSAERPKGSFSTLEIQRTEQGDSAMYLCASSSTRDRGLPSNYGYTFGSGTRLTVV.

This clonotype was observed a single time. At one of its ends the junction is not consistent with the germline gene, which may arise from a read error. The chain links TRBV2 to TRBJ1-1; D not certain. The CDR3 extends over 13 amino acids. In germline, CDR1 is SNHLY, CDR2 FYNNEI. This CDR3 is CAGSSTHNTEAFF. DNA of the CDR3: TGTGCCGGCAGCTCAACCCATAACACTGAAGCTTTCTTT. Full variable domain (outside the CDR3, taken from reference TRBV2 and TRBJ1-1): EPEVTQTPSHQVTQMGQEVILRCVPISNHLYFYWYRQILGQKVEFLVSFYNNEISEKSEIFDDQFSVERPDGSNFTLKIRSTKLEDSAMYFCAGSSTHNTEAFFGQGTRLTVV.

This clonotype was counted ten times or more. The chain links TRBV25-1 to TRBJ2-1; 11 bases are shared with TRBD1. This CDR3 spans 15 amino acids. The germline V gene encodes CDR1 MGHDK and CDR2 SYGVNS. Trimming cost V 7 bases and J 3 bases; bases outside gene matches: 5. In DNA, the CDR3 is TGTGCCAGCACGGGAGGGACAGGGGGCTACAATGAGCAGTTCTTC. This translates into CASTGGTGGYNEQFF.

This clonotype showed up just a few times. The chain recombines TRBV10-2 with TRBJ2-5; tentatively, D is TRBD2 (5 bases). Germline lookup yields CDR1 WSHSY and CDR2 SAAADI. The CDR3 consists of 13 residues. The ends were cut back, 8 bases at V and 2 bases at J, with 12 bases in the middle. The CDR3 sequence: CASGSVAQETQYF. The CDR3 coding sequence is TGCGCCAGCGGTAGCGTGGCTCAAGAGACCCAGTACTTC.

This clonotype was seen a single time. The chain employs TRBV15 and TRBJ2-5; possibly TRBD1 for D (5 bases). The CDR3 loop spans 13 amino acids. Germline CDR1 and CDR2: LNHNV and YYDKDF (reference sequence). With 2 bases removed from V and 1 base from J, the gap between germline ends came to 5 bases. Here the CDR3 reads CATSRQGQETQYF. The CDR3 region has the DNA TGTGCCACCAGCAGACAGGGCCAAGAGACCCAGTACTTC.

At least ten counts were recorded for this clonotype. The chain couples TRBV12-3 or TRBV12-4 to TRBJ2-1; no clear D. CDR3 size: 14 residues. The germline V and J ends were trimmed by 2 bases and 8 bases, with 13 bases remaining between them. The CDR3: CASSLRGIIDEQFF. The CDR3 DNA reads TGTGCCAGCAGTTTACGTGGGATCATCGATGAGCAGTTCTTC.